The entry below describes one T cell receptor beta chain. Its matching antigen is unknown. The germline gene is not matched at one end of the junction; a read error may be the cause. The data originate from a study of T cells and Merkel cell carcinoma outcomes. Assay: immunoSEQ multiplex PCR; the TCRdb copy retains only in-frame clones and omits some. The profile shows around 15,000 clones, about 89% of them singletons. This CDR3 has 13 residues. Per germline, CDR1 SGDLS and CDR2 YYNGEE. Study results and limitations: In Merkel cell carcinoma, repertoire and T-cell density reportedly predicted outcomes.

The TCR sequence derives from a human donor with Merkel cell carcinoma. The chain is built from TRBV9 and TRBJ1-1; D is possibly TRBD1 (5 bases). Sequences were obtained from tumor tissue from Merkel cell carcinoma. The CDR3 coding sequence is TGTGCCAGCAGCGTAGATGGGGCCCGTGAAGCTTGCTTT. Residues: CASSVDGAREACF.